The entry below describes one T cell receptor (beta chain). Its target is not known. By quantitative 5'-RACE with molecular barcodes, the TCR beta libraries were made. MiXCR was run by TCRdb on the 5' RACE reads, yielding one entry per CDR3 protein. Among a few hundred thousand distinct CDR3 sequences listed, approximately 20% were seen once. The sample originates from a study of CD8 T cells in ankylosing spondylitis. The CDR3 is 13 amino acids. V lost 5 bases and J 4 bases, leaving 15 bases between the germline ends. CDR1 DFQATT and CDR2 SNEGSKA come from the germline V gene (reference sequence). Broader study findings: A TCR beta motif of about 8 highly homologous variants appeared characteristic of ankylosing spondylitis blood. CD8+ cells made up the disease-linked clones, which were relatively rare in peripheral blood. Clones tied to disease were said to be significantly enriched in matched ankylosing spondylitis synovial fluid.

The sequenced material came from blood, either unsorted or a sorted T cell fraction (not recorded which). The sequence was collected from a male donor with ankylosing spondylitis or in good health (not recorded which). The rearrangement uses TRBV20-1 and TRBJ2-7, with D possibly being TRBD2 (5 bases). CDR3 sequence reads: CSAWEPLSYEQYF. The CDR3 DNA follows: TGCAGTGCTTGGGAGCCCCTTAGTTACGAGCAGTACTTC.